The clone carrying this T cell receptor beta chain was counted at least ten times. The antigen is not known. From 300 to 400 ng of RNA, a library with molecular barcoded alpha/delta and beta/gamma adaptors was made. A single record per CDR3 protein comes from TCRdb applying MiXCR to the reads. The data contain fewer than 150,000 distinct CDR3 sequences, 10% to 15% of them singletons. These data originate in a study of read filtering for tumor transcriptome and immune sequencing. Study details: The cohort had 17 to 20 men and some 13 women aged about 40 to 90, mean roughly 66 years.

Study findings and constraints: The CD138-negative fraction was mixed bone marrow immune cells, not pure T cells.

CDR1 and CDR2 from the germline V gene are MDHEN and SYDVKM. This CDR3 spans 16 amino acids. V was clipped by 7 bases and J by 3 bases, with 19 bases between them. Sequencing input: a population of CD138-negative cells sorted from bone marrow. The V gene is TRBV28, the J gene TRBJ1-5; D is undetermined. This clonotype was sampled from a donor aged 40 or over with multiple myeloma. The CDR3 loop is CASTGPPPYFNQPQHF. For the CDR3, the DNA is TGTGCCAGCACCGGACCCCCACCGTATTTCAATCAGCCCCAGCATTTT. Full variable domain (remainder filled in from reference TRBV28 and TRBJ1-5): DVKVTQSSRYLVKRTGEKVFLECVQDMDHENMFWYRQDPGLGLRLIYFSYDVKMKEKGDIPEGYSVSREKKERFSLILESASTNQTSMYLCASTGPPPYFNQPQHFGDGTRLSIL.